This T cell receptor beta chain was sequenced in a study of T-cell reconstitution after alpha-beta-depleted transplantation in children. Overall study results and limits: After transplant, high TCRbeta diversity at day 60 in some patients arose from surviving recipient T cells and thymic progenitors.

Germline CDR1 is SGHTA and CDR2 is FQGNSA. Deletions cut 6 bases from V and 2 bases from J, with 16 bases between. The CDR3 has 15 amino acids. Comments on this clonotype: The antigen is undetermined.

Molecular barcoding with unique molecular identifiers was used for the TCRbeta library. TCRdb re-called the PCR reads with MiXCR, one entry per CDR3 protein. The sample includes fewer than 500,000 distinct CDR3 sequences, about 40% of them seen just once. The chain couples TRBV7-2 to TRBJ2-5, with TRBD2 as a possible D gene (6 bases). This clonotype was sampled from a girl aged 2-9 years with aplastic anemia, due to receive a stem cell transplant. The sequencing used PBMCs, collected before TCRalphabeta/CD19-depleted stem cell transplant. In DNA form, the CDR3 reads TGTGCCAGCAGTCGCGCGGGGATTGTGCAAGAGACCCAGTACTTC. Residues: CASSRAGIVQETQYF.